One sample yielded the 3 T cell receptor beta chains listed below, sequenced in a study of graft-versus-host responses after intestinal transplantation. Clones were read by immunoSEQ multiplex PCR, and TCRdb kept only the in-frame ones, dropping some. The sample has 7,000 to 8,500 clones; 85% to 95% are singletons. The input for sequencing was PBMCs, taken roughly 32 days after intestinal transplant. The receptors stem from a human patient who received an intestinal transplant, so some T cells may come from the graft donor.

The CDR3 DNA is TGTGCCTGGAGAGGCGGGGCTCTGAACACCGGGGAGCTGTTTTTT. This gives the protein CAWRGGALNTGELFF. J is TRBJ2-2 and V is TRBV30, with D possibly matching TRBD2 (6 bases). The length of the CDR3 is 15 residues. Germline V gives CDR1 GTSNPN, CDR2 SVGIG (reference sequence). V was pared by 3 bases and J by 1 base, with 12 bases between.

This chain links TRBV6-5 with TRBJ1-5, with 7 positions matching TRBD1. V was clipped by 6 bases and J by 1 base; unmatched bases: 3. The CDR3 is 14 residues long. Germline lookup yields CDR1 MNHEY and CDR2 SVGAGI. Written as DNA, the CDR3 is TGTGCCAGCAGCCGGGACAGCAGCAATCAGCCCCAGCATTTT. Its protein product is CASSRDSSNQPQHF.

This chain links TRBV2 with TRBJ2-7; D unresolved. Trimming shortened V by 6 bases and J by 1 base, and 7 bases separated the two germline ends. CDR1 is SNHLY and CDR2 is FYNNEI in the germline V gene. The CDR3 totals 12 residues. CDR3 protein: CASRDASYEQYF. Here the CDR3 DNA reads TGTGCCAGCAGGGACGCATCCTACGAGCAGTACTTC.